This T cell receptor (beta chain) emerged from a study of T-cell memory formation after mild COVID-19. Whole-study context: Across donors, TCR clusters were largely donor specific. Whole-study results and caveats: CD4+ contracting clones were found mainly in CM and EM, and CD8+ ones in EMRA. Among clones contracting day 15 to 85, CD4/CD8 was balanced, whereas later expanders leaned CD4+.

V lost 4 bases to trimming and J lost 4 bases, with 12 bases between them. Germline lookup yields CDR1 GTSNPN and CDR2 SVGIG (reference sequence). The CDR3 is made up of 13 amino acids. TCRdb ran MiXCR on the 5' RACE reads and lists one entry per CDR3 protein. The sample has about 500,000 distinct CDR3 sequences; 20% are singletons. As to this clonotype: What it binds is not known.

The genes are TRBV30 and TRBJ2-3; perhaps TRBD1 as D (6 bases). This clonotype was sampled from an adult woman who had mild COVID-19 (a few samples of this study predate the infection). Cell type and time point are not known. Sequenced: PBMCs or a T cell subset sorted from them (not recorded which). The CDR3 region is CAWNGGTADTQYF. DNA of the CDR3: TGTGCCTGGAATGGGGGCACTGCAGATACGCAGTATTTT.